This T cell receptor (beta chain) was recorded in a study of neurological immune-mediated disorders. cDNA was made by 5'RACE with 10-nucleotide random UMIs. TCRdb re-called the 5' RACE reads through MiXCR, storing one row per CDR3 protein. The sample holds roughly 18,000 distinct CDR3 sequences, about 14% seen once. Points from the study as a whole: The absence of any CDR3 amino acid sequence shared by expanded clones across subjects suggests that repertoires were private in all groups.

About 1 million sorted CD4+ or CD8+ T cells made each library. Germline V lookup: CDR1 LGHDT, CDR2 YNNKEL (reference sequence). The CDR3 has 15 amino acids. V dropped 1 base and J dropped 5; count of bases not matched to a gene: 7. This clonotype was seen at least ten times. Its antigen is not known. Sequences were obtained from CD4+ T cells from blood. The rearrangement uses TRBV3-1 and TRBJ2-5; 7 bases are shared with TRBD1. The receptor's source is a woman in her sixties or seventies with HTLV-1-associated myelopathy (HAM/TSP). The CDR3 DNA follows: TGTGCCAGCAGCCAAGGAGGGGGCGTGGGGGAGACCCAGTACTTC. Translating it yields CASSQGGGVGETQYF.